A selection of T cell receptor beta chains follows, all from one sample in a study of cytomegalovirus exposure and HLA in healthy donors. Sequencing used immunoSEQ multiplex PCR; TCRdb keeps in-frame clones, though not all of them. The sample records about 110,000 clones, around 74% being singletons. The sequencing input was PBMCs. These receptors all come from a man aged 25-45 years in good health and CMV-seropositive. CDR3s include the opening cysteine and the closing phenylalanine or tryptophan. Each record gives: V gene, D gene, clone size, J gene, CDR3 protein. D genes are given only for firm matches. Not all rows give a size; the values are once, few, many and, for expanded clones, a class.

>TRBV27|TRBD2|once|TRBJ2-3
CASSPAVAGGLSTDTQYF
>TRBV5-4|NA|NA|TRBJ2-7
CASSLGGNRLYEQYF
>TRBV7-6|NA|NA|TRBJ2-7
CASSLVPNEQYF
>TRBV5-4|NA|once|TRBJ1-6
CASSHKPGYNSPLHF
>TRBV7-9|NA|NA|TRBJ1-2
CSSSALPTNYGYTF
>TRBV25-1|NA|NA|TRBJ1-2
CASSEMWQGYGYTF
>TRBV10-3|TRBD2|NA|TRBJ2-3
CAISPGTSGVTDTQYF
>TRBV2|NA|NA|TRBJ1-5
CASRFSNNQPQHF
>TRBV11-3|NA|once|TRBJ2-1
CASSLGQASYNEQFF
>TRBV29-1|NA|NA|TRBJ1-2
CSARKPVQGNYGYTF
>TRBV6-1|NA|NA|TRBJ2-7
CASGPTGLTYEQYF
>TRBV5-6|NA|NA|TRBJ2-3
CASSPLTGEDTQYF
>TRBV5-6|TRBD2|NA|TRBJ2-5
CASSPGGGVTQYF
>TRBV29-1|NA|NA|TRBJ2-5
CSVDSDQETQYF
>TRBV18|NA|NA|TRBJ1-3
CASSPQQGSSSGNTIYF
>TRBV10-3|TRBD1|NA|TRBJ1-2
CAIRQGASGYTF
>TRBV7-3|NA|NA|TRBJ2-4
CASSPGPENIQYF
>TRBV5-1|NA|NA|TRBJ1-4
CASSPIGQKNEKLFF
>TRBV5-5|TRBD2|NA|TRBJ2-3
CASSVLAGGTDTQYF
>TRBV4-2|NA|NA|TRBJ1-6
CASSQDRNSPLHF
>TRBV6-1|NA|NA|TRBJ2-1
CASSQYPANEQFF
>TRBV7-2|TRBD1|NA|TRBJ2-7
CASSPGQGWSEQYF
>TRBV23-1|NA|few|TRBJ1-2
CASSPTRLRDYGYTF
>TRBV7-9|TRBD1|NA|TRBJ2-7
CSSVLAQGDHEQYF
>TRBV5-5|TRBD1|NA|TRBJ1-2
CASSMASGDSPGYTF
>TRBV6-1|TRBD2|NA|TRBJ2-3
CASSEVAGGRGTDTQYF
>TRBV19|TRBD1|NA|TRBJ2-7
CASSLGQGGAYEQYF
>TRBV29-1|NA|NA|TRBJ2-7
CSHWMAGEQYF
>TRBV5-1|NA|once|TRBJ1-1
CASSLAGRNTEAFF
>TRBV6-6|NA|NA|TRBJ1-3
CASSYGRGSGNTIYF
>TRBV6-1|NA|NA|TRBJ2-7
CASSIQGYEQYF
>TRBV28|NA|NA|TRBJ1-2
CASSPRSFDYGYTF
>TRBV25-1|NA|NA|TRBJ1-2
CASSEYMGGDYGYPF
>TRBV5-4|TRBD1|NA|TRBJ2-7
CASSVGTETYEQYF
>TRBV6-1|NA|few|TRBJ2-7
CASSEVSTSSYEQYF
>TRBV25-1|TRBD1|NA|TRBJ1-6
CASNRQGYNSPLHF
>TRBV29-1|NA|once|TRBJ1-2
CSLSAITGKQGGGYTF
>TRBV4-2|NA|NA|TRBJ2-7
CASSQEGGVTYEQYF
>TRBV27|NA|NA|TRBJ2-1
CASGRYEQFF
>TRBV7-2|TRBD2|NA|TRBJ2-7
CASSSSGGSYEQYF
>TRBV4-1|NA|few|TRBJ2-3
CASSPSSSGTDTQYF
>TRBV6-5|NA|NA|TRBJ2-5
CASSRPGTQETQYF
>TRBV19|NA|once|TRBJ1-5
CAVGELNNQPQHF
>TRBV2|NA|few|TRBJ2-7
CASSLDRTGSYEQYF
>TRBV10-3|TRBD1|NA|TRBJ1-1
CAISAGTANTEAFF
>TRBV20-1|NA|NA|TRBJ2-5
CSARGFETQYF
>TRBV28|NA|NA|TRBJ1-1
CASSLWIWAGNTEAFF
>TRBV30|TRBD1|NA|TRBJ1-4
CAWSVHGTGDEKLFF
>TRBV4-2|NA|NA|TRBJ2-7
CASSNGAGSSYEQYF
>TRBV7-9|NA|NA|TRBJ2-5
CASSFWGDQETQYF
>TRBV4-1|NA|few|TRBJ2-7
CASSPTDSSYEQYF
>TRBV6-1|TRBD1|once|TRBJ2-7
CASRNAGTGESEQYF
>TRBV5-4|TRBD1|NA|TRBJ1-1
CASSFAGGRGTEAFF
>TRBV2|NA|once|TRBJ1-1
CASSVQANTEAFF
>TRBV19|NA|NA|TRBJ1-4
CASSIKGALTNEKLFF
>TRBV19|NA|NA|TRBJ1-4
CASTPQVATNEKLFF
>TRBV30|TRBD1|NA|TRBJ1-3
CAGDRGSGNTIYF
>TRBV2|NA|NA|TRBJ2-1
CASTNRGGYNEQFF